The 17 T cell receptor beta chains below come from one sample, sequenced in a study of human T cells and chemical hapten exposure. Sample time point: patch test 2, 6 weeks after DPC sensitization. Regarding treatment: therapeutic diphenylcyclopropenone sensitization with weekly scalp DPC. TCRdb reprocessed the RACE reads via MiXCR and lists one record per CDR3 protein. The sample carries 330,000 or so distinct CDR3 sequences, about 6.3% recorded once. The specimen comprised whole blood, sampled in connection with sensitization to the hapten diphenylcyclopropenone (DPC). These receptors originate from a woman younger than 35 with alopecia areata. Some clones in this sample may be carry-over from other donors' samples.

This clonotype was picked up many times. V and J are TRBV18 and TRBJ1-1; the match to TRBD1 covers 7 bases. V lost 10 bases, J lost 1 base, and 15 bases stayed unmatched. Looked up from germline, CDR1 is KGHSH and CDR2 is LQKENI. The CDR3 covers 16 residues. The CDR3 coding sequence is TGTGCCACCGAACCGCTAGGGGGCGCGGGGAACACTGAAGCTTTCTTT. Residues: CATEPLGGAGNTEAFF.

This clonotype was recorded at least ten times. J is TRBJ2-7 and V is TRBV20-1; tentative D call: TRBD2 (6 bases). The V gene lost 0 bases and the J gene lost 6 bases, with 15 bases spanning the gap. Germline CDR1 reads DFQATT; CDR2 reads SNEGSKA (reference sequence). This CDR3 region has 14 residues. DNA of the CDR3: TGCAGTGCTAGAGATCCGGGACTCAGTTCCGAGCAGTACTTC. Translating it yields CSARDPGLSSEQYF.

This clonotype appeared a few times. This chain links TRBV6-2 or TRBV6-3 with TRBJ1-1; 7 positions agree with TRBD1. CDR3 size: 15 residues. J was trimmed by 0 bases and V by 3 bases; bases with no gene match: 4. Germline CDR1 is MNHEY and CDR2 is SVGEGT. The CDR3 loop is CASSYQGVMNTEAFF. In DNA form, the CDR3 reads TGTGCCAGCAGTTATCAGGGGGTCATGAACACTGAAGCTTTCTTT.

This clonotype was counted ten times or more. V and J are TRBV6-2 or TRBV6-3 and TRBJ1-1, with D uncertain. The CDR3 is 12 amino acids. The ends were cut back, 5 bases at V and 5 bases at J, with 9 bases in the middle. Germline loops: CDR1 MNHEY, CDR2 SVGEGT. CDR3 in amino acids: CASSVQRTEAFF. The DNA for the CDR3 is TGTGCCAGCAGTGTACAGAGGACTGAAGCTTTCTTT.

This clonotype came up a few times. V gene TRBV2 combines with J gene TRBJ1-1; the match to TRBD1 covers 7 bases. From germline, CDR1 is SNHLY and CDR2 FYNNEI. This CDR3 has 15 amino acids. Trimming removed 4 bases from V and 2 bases from J; junction bases left unmatched: 7. The CDR3 DNA is TGTGCCAGCAGTGGACAGGGAGAGGGAAACACTGAAGCTTTCTTT. This sequence encodes CASSGQGEGNTEAFF.

This clonotype was observed at least ten times. The V call is TRBV14, the J call TRBJ1-4; D not resolved. The CDR3 loop spans 17 amino acids. Germline assignment: CDR1 SGHDN and CDR2 FVKESK. Trimming stripped 0 bases from V and 6 bases from J, with 17 bases between. CDR3: CASSQEERWGAYEKLFF. For the CDR3, the DNA is TGTGCCAGCAGCCAAGAAGAACGGTGGGGAGCCTATGAAAAACTGTTTTTT.

To note about this clonotype: A single base separates this from a much larger clone, so it may be a read error. The chain has TRBV12-3 or TRBV12-4 and TRBJ1-1; 10 bases agree with TRBD1. CDR3 length: 18 amino acids. Trimming took 2 bases from V and 7 from J; bases not matched to a gene: 16. The CDR3: CASSLRDRGLLGDNEAFF. CDR3 bases: TGTGCCAGCAGTTTACGGGACAGGGGCCTTCTAGGGGACAATGAAGCTTTCTTT.

V and J are TRBV7-8 and TRBJ1-1; weak D call: TRBD1 (5 bases). Germline loops: CDR1 SGHVS, CDR2 FQNEAQ. V gave up 0 bases and J gave up 0 bases, with 11 bases separating them. The CDR3 consists of 16 residues. The CDR3: CASSLAGPGVNTEAFF. In nucleotides, the CDR3 is TGTGCCAGCAGCTTAGCGGGGCCCGGGGTGAACACTGAAGCTTTCTTT.

This clonotype was recorded a few times. J is TRBJ1-2 and V is TRBV18; a possible D gene is TRBD1 (6 bases). Germline assignment: CDR1 KGHSH and CDR2 LQKENI. This CDR3 is built from 16 residues. V was clipped by 6 bases and J by 4 bases, with 21 bases between them. The CDR3 spells CASSPKDGGRSYGYTF. The CDR3 DNA reads as TGTGCCAGCTCCCCCAAAGATGGGGGGCGAAGCTATGGCTACACCTTC. The full variable domain, with the rest looked up from reference TRBV18 and TRBJ1-2, is NAGVMQNPRHLVRRRGQEARLRCSPMKGHSHVYWYRQLPEEGLKFMVYLQKENIIDESGMPKERFSAEFPKEGPSILRIQQVVRGDSAAYFCASSPKDGGRSYGYTFGSGTRLTVV.

The V gene is TRBV6-2 or TRBV6-3, the J gene TRBJ2-1, with 14 positions matching TRBD2. CDR3 length: 15 residues. Germline CDR1 reads MNHEY; CDR2 reads SVGEGT. V lost 6 bases to trimming and J lost 9 bases; unmatched junction nucleotides: 7. CDR3 in amino acids: CASRPGLAGASEQFF. The CDR3 region has the DNA TGTGCCAGCAGGCCGGGACTAGCGGGGGCCAGTGAGCAGTTCTTC.

This chain connects TRBV12-3 or TRBV12-4 to TRBJ2-4; no definite D call. The germline V and J ends were trimmed by 6 bases and 6 bases, with 12 bases remaining between them. CDR3 length equals 13 residues. CDR3 sequence reads: CASSPAVGNIQYF. The CDR3 region has the DNA TGTGCCAGCAGCCCAGCAGTGGGAAACATTCAGTACTTC.

Ten or more counts support this clonotype. The rearrangement joins TRBV12-3 or TRBV12-4 to TRBJ1-2, with a possible D match to TRBD1 (5 bases). The V and J ends lost 3 bases and 2 bases respectively, with 10 bases between them. The CDR3 totals 14 residues. The CDR3 coding sequence is TGTGCCAGCAGTTTGCGCCGGGGCAACTATGGCTACACCTTC. It encodes CASSLRRGNYGYTF.

This clonotype was seen more than once but under ten times. The chain couples TRBV6-4 to TRBJ1-1, with TRBD1 matching over 8 bases. From germline, CDR1 is MRHNA and CDR2 SNTAGT. With 6 bases clipped from V and 1 base from J, the junction kept 4 bases outside the gene matches. The CDR3 covers 14 residues. CDR3 in amino acids: CASSETGANTEAFF. The CDR3 nucleotides are TGTGCCAGCAGCGAGACAGGGGCGAACACTGAAGCTTTCTTT.

A few counts support this clonotype. This chain connects TRBV7-6 to TRBJ1-6, with 9 bases lining up with TRBD1. The CDR3 runs to 13 residues. V shed 6 bases, J shed 8 bases, and the junction held 2 bases outside the gene matches. From germline, CDR1 is SGHVS and CDR2 FNYEAQ. DNA of the CDR3: TGTGCCAGCAGGTGGACAGGGGATTCACCCCTCCACTTT. Protein product: CASRWTGDSPLHF.

In its sample, this clonotype was seen many times. The rearrangement links TRBV7-8 to TRBJ2-3; a weak D match, TRBD2 (6 bases). This CDR3 comprises 17 residues. V was cut by 5 bases and J by 1 base, with 19 bases left in between. The germline CDR1 and CDR2 sequences are SGHVS and FQNEAQ. CDR3: CASSPFAASAGTDTQYF. CDR3 DNA: TGTGCCAGCAGCCCTTTTGCGGCTAGCGCCGGCACAGATACGCAGTATTTT.

In its sample, this clonotype was seen a few times. This chain uses TRBV7-8 with TRBJ2-7; weak D call: TRBD2 (6 bases). The germline gives CDR1 SGHVS, CDR2 FQNEAQ. The V and J ends lost 2 bases and 1 base respectively, with 18 bases between them. The CDR3 runs 17 residues. The CDR3 sequence is CASSLTGGQRRSYEQYF. In nucleotides, the CDR3 is TGTGCCAGCAGCTTAACCGGAGGGCAGAGGAGATCCTACGAGCAGTACTTC.

This clonotype has just a few counts. The chain is built from TRBV10-3 and TRBJ1-1; maybe TRBD1 (5 bases). CDR3 size: 11 residues. Looked up from germline, CDR1 is ENHRY and CDR2 is SYGVKD. The ends were cut back, 9 bases at V and 6 bases at J, with 11 bases in the middle. CDR3 nucleotides: TGTGCCATAAGGGGCGGTGCTGAAGCTTTCTTT. It codes for CAIRGGAEAFF.